This entry features one T cell receptor (beta chain) sequence. The data are from a study of shared T cell receptors in the human thymus. Some clones are missing from TCRdb's copy, which holds only in-frame ones; the method was immunoSEQ multiplex PCR. The sample lists more than 550,000 clones, 70% to 90% occurring once. The germline V and J ends were trimmed by 7 bases and 1 base, with 19 bases remaining between them. The CDR3 totals 16 residues. The germline V gene has CDR1 SGHAT and CDR2 FQNNGV. This sample was also put to use in a study of human thymus T cells. That study adds: Resected material from corrective heart surgery provided the thymus tissue analysed. Thymic repertoires of unrelated individuals were reported in related research to overlap highly.

Material for sequencing was thymocytes. The chain uses TRBV11-2 and TRBJ1-1; D not certain. The TCR originated in a girl younger than two with a congenital heart defect. Here the CDR3 reads CASNLYGSGSNTEAFF. Here the CDR3 DNA reads TGTGCCAGCAACCTCTATGGCTCGGGATCGAACACTGAAGCTTTCTTT.